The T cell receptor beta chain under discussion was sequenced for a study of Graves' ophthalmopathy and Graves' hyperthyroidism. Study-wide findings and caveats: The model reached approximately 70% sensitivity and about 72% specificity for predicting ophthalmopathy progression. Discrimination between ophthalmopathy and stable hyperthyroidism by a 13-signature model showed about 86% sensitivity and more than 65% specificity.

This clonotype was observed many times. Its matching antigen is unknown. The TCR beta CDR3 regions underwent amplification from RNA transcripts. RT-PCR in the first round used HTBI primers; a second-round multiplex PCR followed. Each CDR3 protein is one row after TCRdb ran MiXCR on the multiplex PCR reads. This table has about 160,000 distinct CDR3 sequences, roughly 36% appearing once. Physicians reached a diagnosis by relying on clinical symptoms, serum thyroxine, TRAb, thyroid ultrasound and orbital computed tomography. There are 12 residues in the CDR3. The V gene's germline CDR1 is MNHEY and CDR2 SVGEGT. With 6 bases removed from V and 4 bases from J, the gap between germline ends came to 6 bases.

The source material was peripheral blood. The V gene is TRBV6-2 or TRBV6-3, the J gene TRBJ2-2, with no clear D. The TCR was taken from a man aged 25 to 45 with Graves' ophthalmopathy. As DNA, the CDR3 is TGTGCCAGCAGGACCGCCACCGGGGAGCTGTTTTTT. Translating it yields CASRTATGELFF.